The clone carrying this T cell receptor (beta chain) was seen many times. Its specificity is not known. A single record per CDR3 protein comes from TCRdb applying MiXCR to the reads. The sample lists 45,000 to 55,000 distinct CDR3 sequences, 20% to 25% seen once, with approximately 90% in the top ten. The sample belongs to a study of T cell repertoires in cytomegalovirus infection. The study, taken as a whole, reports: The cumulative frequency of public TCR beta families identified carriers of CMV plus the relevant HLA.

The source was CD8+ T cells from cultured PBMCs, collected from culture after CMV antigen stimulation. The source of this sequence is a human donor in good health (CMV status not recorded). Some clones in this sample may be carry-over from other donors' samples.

The CDR3 loop reads CASSEGEGGSYNEQFF. The DNA for the CDR3 is TGTGCCAGCAGTGAAGGAGAGGGGGGCTCATACAATGAGCAGTTCTTC. V usage is TRBV6-1 and J usage is TRBJ2-1; D may match TRBD1 or TRBD2 (6 bases each). Germline V gene lookup returns CDR1 MNHNS and CDR2 SASEGT. The V end lost 1 base, the J end lost 4 bases, and 14 bases lay between the germline ends. The CDR3 consists of 16 residues.